This T cell receptor (beta chain) was sequenced in a study of Tregs in tolerant kidney transplant recipients. V lost 7 bases and J lost 8; bases outside the gene matches: 5. Per germline, CDR1 LNHDA and CDR2 SQIVND (reference sequence). This CDR3 is 14 amino acids long. Clones were read by immunoSEQ multiplex PCR, and TCRdb kept only the in-frame ones, dropping some. The profile covers 75,000 to 95,000 clones, with over 85% appearing a single time and roughly 5% taken by the ten largest. The rearrangement links TRBV19 to TRBJ2-1; 13 nucleotides align to TRBD2. The clonotype was recovered from a human donor in good health. Sequenced sample: CD8+ T cells from blood. CDR3 loop: CASKLAGGPDEQFF. The CDR3 nucleotides read TGTGCCAGTAAACTAGCGGGAGGGCCGGATGAGCAGTTCTTC.